The 21 T cell receptor beta chains reported below all come from one sample, sequenced in a study of T cells after yellow fever vaccination. TCRdb fed the 5' RACE reads into MiXCR, producing one record per CDR3 protein. This table has about 170,000 distinct CDR3 sequences, 8% to 13% appearing once. The sample was CD8+ T cells sorted from PBMCs, taken 15 days after the yellow fever booster vaccination. All receptors come from a man between 18 and 35 years old who received the YFV17D yellow fever vaccine.

At least ten counts were recorded for this clonotype. The chain employs TRBV7-9 and TRBJ1-1; no reliable D call. The CDR3 sequence is 16 residues long. Germline CDR1 and CDR2: SEHNR and FQNEAQ (reference sequence). With 2 bases removed from V and 0 bases from J, the gap between germline ends came to 13 bases. CDR3 in DNA: TGTGCCAGCAGCTTACCTGGGCTGGGCATGAACACTGAAGCTTTCTTT. It codes for CASSLPGLGMNTEAFF.

The chain recombines TRBV20-1 with TRBJ2-1; D assignment may be TRBD1 or TRBD2 (6 bases each). The V gene's germline CDR1 is DFQATT and CDR2 SNEGSKA (reference sequence). V was cut by 4 bases and J by 0 bases, with 25 bases left in between. The CDR3 is made up of 19 amino acids. CDR3 nucleotide sequence: TGCAGTGCTAACCAGAGGGGGTTTCCGGGGGTCACCTCCTACAATGAGCAGTTCTTC. This encodes CSANQRGFPGVTSYNEQFF.

The chain joins TRBV5-4 to TRBJ2-2; possible D gene TRBD1, 5 bases. The V end lost 4 bases, the J end lost 6 bases, and 13 bases lay between the germline ends. Germline V gene sequence: CDR1 SGHNT, CDR2 YYREEE (reference sequence). This CDR3 region has 14 residues. CDR3: CASSTHPGSGELFF. The CDR3 DNA sequence: TGTGCCAGCAGCACCCATCCAGGGTCCGGGGAGCTGTTTTTT.

J is TRBJ1-2 and V is TRBV4-2; no definite D call. The V gene lost 10 bases and the J gene lost 6 bases, with 15 bases spanning the gap. Germline V CDR1 and CDR2: LGHNA, YNFKEQ. The CDR3 has 12 amino acids. Here the CDR3 DNA reads TGTGCCACCGGGAGGACTGAGAATGGCTACACCTTC. Protein: CATGRTENGYTF.

This clonotype was counted only a few times. The chain couples TRBV9 to TRBJ2-7; D is uncertain. This CDR3 is built from 14 residues. Germline assignment: CDR1 SGDLS and CDR2 YYNGEE. With 0 bases removed from V and 2 bases from J, the gap between germline ends came to 9 bases. CDR3 sequence: CASSVEGRTYEQYF. DNA of the CDR3: TGTGCCAGCAGCGTAGAGGGCAGGACCTACGAGCAGTACTTC.

This clonotype was seen only a few times. The rearrangement uses TRBV27 and TRBJ1-4; a possible D gene is TRBD1 (5 bases). The CDR3 runs 14 residues. Germline V gives CDR1 MNHEY, CDR2 SMNVEV (reference sequence). Trimming left V 4 bases short and J 8 bases short, with 14 bases between. This CDR3 is CASSSQEGSEKLFF. As DNA, the CDR3 is TGTGCCAGCAGTTCACAGGAAGGATCCGAAAAACTGTTTTTT.

The chain has TRBV6-5 and TRBJ1-2; possible D gene TRBD1, 5 bases. This CDR3 has 13 residues. Germline CDR1 reads MNHEY; CDR2 reads SVGAGI. Trimming took off 5 bases at V and 6 bases at J, with 13 bases between the two ends. The CDR3 here is CASSPFKGNGYTF. CDR3 coding DNA: TGTGCCAGCAGTCCCTTTAAGGGGAATGGCTACACCTTC.

The rearrangement links TRBV10-1 to TRBJ2-3; D possibly corresponds to TRBD2 (5 bases). Trimming cost V 2 bases and J 4 bases, with 16 bases left between them. From germline, CDR1 is WNHNN and CDR2 SYGVQD (reference sequence). This CDR3 has 16 residues. The CDR3 nucleotides read TGCGCCAGCAGTGAGCATTCTGGACTCGGCGCAGATACGCAGTATTTT. It encodes CASSEHSGLGADTQYF.

The V gene is TRBV7-3, the J gene TRBJ2-1; 8 bases map to TRBD2. CDR3 length equals 13 residues. Germline CDR1 reads SGHTA; CDR2 reads FQGTGA. The J segment lost 6 bases and the V segment lost 8 bases, leaving 6 bases of the junction unmatched. CDR3 DNA sequence: TGTGCCAGCTCGGGACTAGGTGCCAATGAGCAGTTCTTC. It codes for CASSGLGANEQFF.

This clonotype came up a few times. The rearrangement uses TRBV11-2 and TRBJ2-2, with 11 bases matching TRBD2. Germline V gene sequence: CDR1 SGHAT, CDR2 FQNNGV. The junction had 8 bases not matched to a gene; V was cut back by 4 bases and J by 4 bases. The CDR3 spans 17 residues. The CDR3 loop reads CASSSSASGGPTGELFF. The CDR3 DNA follows: TGTGCCAGCAGCTCCTCCGCTAGCGGGGGGCCCACCGGGGAGCTGTTTTTT. Together with reference TRBV11-2 and TRBJ2-2, the CDR3 gives the full variable domain: EAGVAQSPRYKIIEKRQSVAFWCNPISGHATLYWYQQILGQGPKLLIQFQNNGVVDDSQLPKDRFSAERLKGVDSTLKIQPAKLEDSAVYLCASSSSASGGPTGELFFGEGSRLTVL.

This chain uses TRBV6-1 with TRBJ2-1; D is undetermined. Per the germline V gene, CDR1 is MNHNS and CDR2 is SASEGT. The CDR3 is made up of 13 amino acids. V dropped 4 bases and J dropped 5 bases, with 9 bases sitting between them. DNA of the CDR3: TGTGCCAGCAGTGTTTATTTACACAATGAGCAGTTCTTC. Translating gives CASSVYLHNEQFF.

V gene TRBV4-1 combines with J gene TRBJ2-2; D perhaps matches TRBD1 (5 bases). V gave up 2 bases and J gave up 3 bases, with 10 bases separating them. From germline, CDR1 is MGHRA and CDR2 YSYEKL. The CDR3 totals 15 residues. CDR3 in amino acids: CASSQFQQDTGELFF. CDR3 nucleotides: TGCGCCAGCAGCCAATTCCAACAGGACACCGGGGAGCTGTTTTTT.

The chain has TRBV14 and TRBJ2-6; D tentatively reads TRBD1 or TRBD2 (5 bases each). The ends were cut back, 6 bases at V and 6 bases at J, with 15 bases in the middle. This CDR3 spans 15 amino acids. Germline CDR1 and CDR2: SGHDN and FVKESK. The chain's CDR3 is CASSSGTVVANVLTF. CDR3 bases: TGTGCCAGCAGTTCTGGGACGGTAGTGGCCAACGTCCTGACTTTC.

In its sample, this clonotype was seen a few times. The rearrangement uses TRBV6-2 or TRBV6-3 and TRBJ1-1; D unresolved. Germline V lookup: CDR1 MNHEY, CDR2 SVGEGT. V was trimmed by 4 bases and J by 10 bases, leaving 10 bases between them. The CDR3 extends over 11 amino acids. CDR3 bases: TGTGCCAGCAGTTCCACCGGAAGAGCTTTCTTT. It yields the protein CASSSTGRAFF.

This clonotype was seen a handful of times. The chain combines TRBV15 with TRBJ2-3; tentative D call: TRBD2 (5 bases). Trimming pared 0 bases from V and 10 bases from J, leaving 17 bases between. CDR3 length equals 15 residues. Germline lookup yields CDR1 LNHNV and CDR2 YYDKDF (reference sequence). The CDR3 DNA is TGTGCCACCAGCAGAGATCTGAGGGAACTGGAGCCGCAGTATTTT. Translated, it gives CATSRDLRELEPQYF.

This clonotype was counted at least ten times. V usage is TRBV7-3 and J usage is TRBJ2-3; D unclear. With 4 bases removed from V and 0 bases from J, the gap between germline ends came to 8 bases. CDR1 is SGHTA and CDR2 is FQGTGA in the germline V gene. The CDR3 has 14 residues. As DNA, the CDR3 is TGTGCCAGCAGCTCGGCCGGAAGCACAGATACGCAGTATTTT. Amino acids: CASSSAGSTDTQYF.

The chain has TRBV20-1 and TRBJ1-1; tentatively, D is TRBD1 (5 bases). This CDR3 comprises 13 residues. Germline CDR1 reads DFQATT; CDR2 reads SNEGSKA (reference sequence). With 4 bases removed from V and 5 bases from J, the gap between germline ends came to 14 bases. The CDR3 loop is CSAMGVTGTEAFF. In DNA form, the CDR3 reads TGCAGTGCTATGGGGGTCACTGGAACTGAAGCTTTCTTT.

This clonotype was picked up a small number of times. The DNA of the CDR3 is TGTGCCAGCAGCTTAGCGGAGGAGACCCAGTACTTC. Encoded protein: CASSLAEETQYF. The chain recombines TRBV7-6 with TRBJ2-5; D is uncertain. Germline V gene sequence: CDR1 SGHVS, CDR2 FNYEAQ. The CDR3 consists of 12 residues. V lost 0 bases, J lost 5 bases, and 4 bases lay in between.

This clonotype turned up a few times. The chain combines TRBV7-9 with TRBJ1-1, with TRBD1 as a possible D gene (6 bases). CDR1 SEHNR and CDR2 FQNEAQ come from the germline V gene (reference sequence). Trimming cost V 3 bases and J 4 bases, with 15 bases left between them. CDR3 length equals 15 residues. The CDR3 protein is CASSFEQGGATEAFF. The CDR3, as DNA: TGTGCCAGCAGCTTTGAACAGGGTGGAGCCACTGAAGCTTTCTTT.

This clonotype was counted only a few times. CDR3 nucleotide sequence: TGTGCCAGCAGCCAGACTACCTACAATGAGCAGTTCTTC. Translation: CASSQTTYNEQFF. The rearrangement uses TRBV6-2 or TRBV6-3 and TRBJ2-1; maybe TRBD2 (5 bases). Germline V lookup: CDR1 MNHEY, CDR2 SVGEGT. This CDR3 has 13 residues. Trimming took 6 bases from V and 2 from J, leaving 8 bases between them.

There are a few counts of this clonotype. The chain recombines TRBV28 with TRBJ2-7; 9 nucleotides line up with TRBD1. This CDR3 has 16 amino acids. Germline V CDR1 and CDR2: MDHEN, SYDVKM. With V trimmed by 2 bases and J by 7 bases, 12 bases remained unmatched. CDR3 amino acids: CASSLEVGTGKGEQYV. The CDR3 nucleotides read TGTGCCAGCAGTTTAGAAGTCGGGACAGGGAAGGGTGAGCAGTACGTC.